Detailed here is one TCR beta chain. Trimming removed 1 base from V and 1 base from J; junction bases left unmatched: 9. Germline CDR1 SGHRS, CDR2 YFSETQ. This CDR3 comprises 18 residues. The data were produced by immunoSEQ multiplex PCR, yet TCRdb's version contains in-frame clones alone and is incomplete. The repertoire includes some 2,400,000 clones, about 94% of them detected once, and around 0.13% sits in the top ten. This entry comes from a study of shared clonotypes between healthy human individuals. About the research overall: Two female and three male donors aged 18 to 49 were enrolled.

The sequencing sample was made of naive CD4+ T cells sorted from blood. Subset here: CD45RA+ positively selected. The J gene is TRBJ2-7, the V gene TRBV5-1, with TRBD1 identical over 12 bases. The TCR was taken from a man between 18 and 29 years old in good health. CDR3 region: CASSLLGTGGSYSYEQYF. CDR3 in DNA: TGCGCCAGCAGCTTGCTCGGGACAGGGGGCTCTTATTCCTACGAGCAGTACTTC.